This T cell receptor (beta chain) originates from a study of blood T cell repertoires in COVID-19. Study background: T cells, B-cell-depleted T cells, or PBMCs supplied cDNA or gDNA.

Measured with immunoSEQ multiplex PCR; TCRdb has only the in-frame clones, and not every one. The sample includes about 200,000 clones, around 81% seen only once; the top ten take more than 8.5%. Adults between about 18 and 95 years of age took part from under 30 US areas. Allocation to cohorts depended on clinical history reported by the participants. Trimming took off 2 bases at V and 1 base at J, with 12 bases between the two ends. There are 16 residues in the CDR3. Per the germline V gene, CDR1 is SGHDN and CDR2 is FVKESK. The clonotype was recovered from a woman aged 45-65 years with acute COVID-19. The chain links TRBV14 to TRBJ2-1, with D tentatively TRBD2 (6 bases). The sample consisted of PBMCs or T cells enriched from blood (not recorded which). The CDR3 region has the DNA TGTGCCAGCAGCCAAATTGGGGACTTATCCTACAATGAGCAGTTCTTC. Translation: CASSQIGDLSYNEQFF. Combining the CDR3 with reference TRBV14 and TRBJ2-1 gives the whole variable domain EAGVTQFPSHSVIEKGQTVTLRCDPISGHDNLYWYRRVMGKEIKFLLHFVKESKQDESGMPNNRFLAERTGGTYSTLKVQPAELEDSGVYFCASSQIGDLSYNEQFFGPGTRLTVL.